This TCR beta chain originates from a study of blood T cell repertoires in COVID-19. V lost 2 bases and J lost 5; bases outside the gene matches: 10. CDR3 size: 16 residues. Germline V gene sequence: CDR1 MNHEY, CDR2 SVGEGT. Repertoires were generated with immunoSEQ multiplex PCR, while TCRdb's copy carries only in-frame clones and drops some. The sample carries 140,000 to 150,000 clones, roughly nine tenths recorded once. Sequenced: peripheral blood. The V and J genes are TRBV6-2 or TRBV6-3 and TRBJ2-7, with 9 bases lining up with TRBD2. This clonotype originated in a woman aged 55-70 years with active COVID-19. CDR3 protein: CASSYQWTLAGDEQYF. CDR3 DNA sequence: TGTGCCAGCAGTTACCAATGGACCTTAGCGGGAGACGAGCAGTACTTC.